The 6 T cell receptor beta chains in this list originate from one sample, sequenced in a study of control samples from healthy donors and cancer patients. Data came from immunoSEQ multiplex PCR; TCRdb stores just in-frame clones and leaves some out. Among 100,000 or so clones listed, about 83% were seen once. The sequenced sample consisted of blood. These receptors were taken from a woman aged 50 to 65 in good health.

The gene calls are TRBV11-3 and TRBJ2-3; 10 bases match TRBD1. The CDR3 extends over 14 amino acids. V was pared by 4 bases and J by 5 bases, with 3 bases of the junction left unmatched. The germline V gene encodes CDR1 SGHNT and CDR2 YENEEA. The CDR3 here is CASSSGQGEDTQYF. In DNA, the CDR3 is TGTGCCAGCAGCTCTGGACAGGGGGAAGATACGCAGTATTTT.

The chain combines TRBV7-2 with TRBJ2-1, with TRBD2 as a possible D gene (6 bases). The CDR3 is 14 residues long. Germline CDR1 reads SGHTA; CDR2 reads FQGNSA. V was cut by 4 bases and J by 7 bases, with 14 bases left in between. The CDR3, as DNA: TGTGCCAGCAGCTCCGTCACGGGAGCTAATGAGCAGTTCTTC. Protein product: CASSSVTGANEQFF.

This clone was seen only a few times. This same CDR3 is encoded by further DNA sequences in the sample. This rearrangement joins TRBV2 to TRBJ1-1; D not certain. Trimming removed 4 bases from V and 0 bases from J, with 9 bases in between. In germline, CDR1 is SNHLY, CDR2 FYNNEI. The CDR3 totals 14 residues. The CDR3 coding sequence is TGTGCCAGCAGTGTAGATAGGGTGAACACTGAAGCTTTCTTT. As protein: CASSVDRVNTEAFF.

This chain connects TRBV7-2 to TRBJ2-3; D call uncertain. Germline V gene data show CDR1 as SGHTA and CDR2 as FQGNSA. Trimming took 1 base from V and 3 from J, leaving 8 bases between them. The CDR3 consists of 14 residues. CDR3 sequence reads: CASSLEWGTDTQYF. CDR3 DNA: TGTGCCAGCAGCTTAGAATGGGGAACAGATACGCAGTATTTT.

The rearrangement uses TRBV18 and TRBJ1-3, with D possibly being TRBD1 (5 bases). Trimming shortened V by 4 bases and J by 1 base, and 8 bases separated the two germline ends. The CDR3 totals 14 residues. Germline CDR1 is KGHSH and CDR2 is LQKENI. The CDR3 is CASSRDSSGNTIYF. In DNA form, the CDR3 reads TGTGCCAGCTCACGAGACAGTTCTGGAAACACCATATATTTT.

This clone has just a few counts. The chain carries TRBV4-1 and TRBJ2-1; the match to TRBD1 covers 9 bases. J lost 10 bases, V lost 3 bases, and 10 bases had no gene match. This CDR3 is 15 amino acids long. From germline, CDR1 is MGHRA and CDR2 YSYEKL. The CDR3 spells CASSQSLGTGKEQFF. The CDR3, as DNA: TGCGCCAGCAGCCAGTCCTTGGGGACAGGGAAAGAGCAGTTCTTC.